This T cell receptor beta chain appears in the sequencing data of a study of blood T cell repertoires in COVID-19. For the study at large: Sites across the United States, Italy and Spain contributed samples from acute and convalescent COVID-19. T cells, B-cell-depleted T cells, or PBMCs provided the cDNA or gDNA that served as material.

V shed 0 bases and J 2 bases; nucleotides not matched to a gene: 3. The CDR3 length is 15 residues. Germline CDR1 and CDR2: SGDLS and YYNGEE. Original data processing: For nucleated cells, counts were estimated from reference gene primer amplification. TCRdb's table, derived via immunoSEQ multiplex PCR, lists solely in-frame clones and lacks some. V, J and clone size were drawn from that table, and D and trimming were deduced from the DNA. The sample shows some 87,000 clones, approximately 81% of them seen only once. V gene TRBV9 combines with J gene TRBJ2-3, with 7 bases matching TRBD2. The sequence came from a man older than 75 with active or convalescent COVID-19. Sequenced: peripheral blood. The CDR3 nucleotides read TGTGCCAGCAGCGTAGGGCTAGCGGTCACAGATACGCAGTATTTT. Protein: CASSVGLAVTDTQYF.